This T cell receptor beta chain comes out of a study of T cell responses to AZD1222 COVID-19 vaccine (TCRdb year 2021). Regarding the study in general: AZD1222 recipients given second doses at about 4 weeks or at about 12 weeks were pooled, since spike-specific TCR depth and breadth were not found to differ between the two schedules. TCR sequencing was performed for about 250 trial participants, of whom around 210 were given two doses of AZD1222 and around 25 were given two doses of MenACWY control vaccine. Trial participants were enrolled by age into 18-55, 56-69 and 70-plus year subgroups, with about 150, 28 and 57 TCR-sequenced participants respectively.

The CDR3 regions of human TCRbeta chains were subjected to immunosequencing. Processing in the source paper ran as follows. Repertoire TCRs were checked for matches against a reference library of SARS-CoV-2-specific TCRs that had been generated using the MIRA antigen-specificity platform. Breadth was defined as the fraction of unique TCRs that were SARS-CoV-2-associated, and depth was defined as the fraction of total T cells that were SARS-CoV-2-associated. Each spike-specific TCR was assigned to its reactive spike region and to a CD4 or CD8 class using the MIRA data. Log10-transformed breadth and depth values were compared by one-way ANOVA with Sidak's multiple comparisons tests. As stored in TCRdb, this immuneACCESS dataset retains in-frame rearrangements with V and J assigned. A fraction of the clones does not appear; measured against another copy, unresolved V genes explain less than half of the discrepancy, and the remainder lacks a known reason. D and trimming come from the DNA, and the V and J calls and clone size come from that table. The sample table records approximately 160,000 clones; around 93% of these occur just once. In total, the top ten clones hold about 4.5% of the sample.

Study-wide findings and limitations: Conclusions about previously exposed vaccinees are limited, since just five to seven AZD1222 recipients were seropositive for SARS-CoV-2 at baseline. Participants were mostly white British, with more females than males. The authors suggested clonal diversity may have been underestimated. No day 14 peak-response samples were available, so repertoires were characterized only after the peak T cell response. CD4 TCRs associated with the vaccine covered the entire spike protein, and the dominant responses were in regions 160-218 and 743-854. Reportedly, almost half of the unique spike-specific TCRs recognized epitopes lying outside the regions that are mutated in the B.1.351 and B.1.1.7 variants. The 56-69-year group was small, and its depth increase did not reach significance, likely because of low power. Spike-specific TCR breadth and depth rose significantly after two AZD1222 doses compared with day 0 and with MenACWY recipients.

As to this clone: Its antigen remains unidentified. Base qualities were left out, and no much larger clone turns up one base away.

Interpreted using the paper, the time point label stands for: baseline before first vaccination. Vaccinee samples came from UK trials COV001 and COV002, including a single-blind randomized controlled phase 2/3 trial of AZD1222 (ChAdOx1 nCoV-19) in healthy adults. Trial participant PBMC samples were collected at day 0 and day 28 after the second dose for TCRbeta chain sequencing. As encoded in the germline V gene (reference sequence), CDR1 is SEHNR while CDR2 is FQNEAQ. V lost 0 bases and J lost 8 bases; the stretch between them is 8 bases long. CDR3 length: 13 amino acids, cysteine to phenylalanine. Only CDR3 DNA is held: 39 bases, read in frame from base 1.

The sequence joins TRBV7-9 to TRBJ2-1, with no D gene named confidently. The clonotype comes from an adult in good health. The sample consisted of peripheral blood, taken on day 0 of AZD1222 vaccination. The CDR3 amino acid sequence is: CASSLARRDEQFF. DNA sequence: TGTGCCAGCAGCTTAGCGCGGCGTGATGAGCAGTTCTTC.